This is a list of T cell receptor beta chains from one sample in a study of blood T cell repertoires in COVID-19. TCRdb's table, derived via immunoSEQ multiplex PCR, lists solely in-frame clones and lacks some. The table has 150,000 to 200,000 clones, 70% to 85% seen once; the top ten hold 17%. Specimen: PBMCs or T cells enriched from blood (not recorded which). The receptors originated from a woman in her 50s who had recovered from COVID-19. Each CDR3 is given with its conserved first and last residue. D genes are given only for firm matches. Clone size is not always given. Where it is, it says once, few, many or a class for expanded clones.

TGTGCCAGCAGCCTGATGCAGGATCAGCCCCAGCATTTT | CASSLMQDQPQHF | TRBV7-2 | many | TRBJ1-5 | .
TGTGCCAGCAGGCGACAGGATGAGCAGTTCTTC | CASRRQDEQFF | TRBV11-2 | . | TRBJ2-1 | .
TGTGCCAGCAGCTTGGCAGATGTCGCTGAGCAGTTCTTC | CASSLADVAEQFF | TRBV5-5 | . | TRBJ2-1 | .
TGTGCCAGCAGCCAAGCGGTTCGAGAAAAACTGTTTTTT | CASSQAVREKLFF | TRBV3-1/TRBV3-2 | few | TRBJ1-4 | .
TGTGCCAGCAGCCCAACCTCTAGCGGGAGAGGGTTCTTC | CASSPTSSGRGFF | TRBV3-1/TRBV3-2 | once | TRBJ2-1 | TRBD2
TGTGCCAGCAGTGAAAGGAACAGGGGAGGAACAGATACGCAGTATTTT | CASSERNRGGTDTQYF | TRBV6-1 | . | TRBJ2-3 | .
TGCGCCAGCAGCTTGAATACAGCCGACGGCTACACCTTC | CASSLNTADGYTF | TRBV5-1 | . | TRBJ1-2 | .
TGCGCCAGCAGCCAAGTTTTTAGCGGAGGCTCCTACGAGCAGTACTTC | CASSQVFSGGSYEQYF | TRBV4-1 | . | TRBJ2-7 | .
TGTGCCAGTAGGGGACAGACGGTAACTGAAGCTTTCTTT | CASRGQTVTEAFF | TRBV19 | few | TRBJ1-1 | TRBD1
TGTGCCAGCAGAGGCGGACAGCGCTTCTATGGCTACACCTTC | CASRGGQRFYGYTF | TRBV6-5 | . | TRBJ1-2 | .
TGTGCCAGCAGCGCCAGGGTCTACGAGCAGTACTTC | CASSARVYEQYF | TRBV5-5 | . | TRBJ2-7 | .
TGTGCCAGCAGTTACGAACTAGCGTCCTACAATGAGCAGTTCTTC | CASSYELASYNEQFF | TRBV6-6 | . | TRBJ2-1 | TRBD2
TGCAGCGTCACAGTGACTAGCGGGAGCGGCGGGGAGCTGTTTTTT | CSVTVTSGSGGELFF | TRBV29-1 | many | TRBJ2-2 | TRBD2
TGTGCCAGTCATCGAACGGGACAGGGAATTGGCCAGCCCCAGCATTTT | CASHRTGQGIGQPQHF | TRBV19 | many | TRBJ1-5 | TRBD1
TGTGCCAGCAGTTCTCGAGAGACCCAGTACTTC | CASSSRETQYF | TRBV28 | . | TRBJ2-5 | .
TGTGCCAGCAGCCAAGATCGGACCAGGGGGTACAATGAGCAGTTCTTC | CASSQDRTRGYNEQFF | TRBV3-1/TRBV3-2 | . | TRBJ2-1 | TRBD1
TGTGCCAGTAGTGTCGGACAGGGAGGCAATCAGCCCCAGCATTTT | CASSVGQGGNQPQHF | TRBV19 | . | TRBJ1-5 | TRBD1
TGTGCCATCAAGGGAGTGGGTGAGACTACCAGCACAGATACGCAGTATTTT | CAIKGVGETTSTDTQYF | TRBV10-3 | . | TRBJ2-3 | .
TGTGCCAGCAGTGAGTCGATAGCGGGCTACAATGAGCAGTTCTTC | CASSESIAGYNEQFF | TRBV25-1 | . | TRBJ2-1 | TRBD2
TGTGCCAGTAGTATACTCGCCTATTTCCCCGACTGCGAGCAGTACTTC | CASSILAYFPDCEQYF | TRBV19 | . | TRBJ2-7 | .
TGCAGCGGGGGACTAGCGGTAGGGGTCCCGCAGTATTTT | CSGGLAVGVPQYF | TRBV29-1 | . | TRBJ2-3 | TRBD2
TGCAGCGCTCGAAGGGGCTCCTACAATGAGCAGTTCTTC | CSARRGSYNEQFF | TRBV29-1 | . | TRBJ2-1 | .
TGTGCCAGCAGCTGGACCGGGAGCTCCTACGAGCAGTACTTC | CASSWTGSSYEQYF | TRBV7-3 | . | TRBJ2-7 | .
TGTGCCAGCAGTACCTGGACAGTCGTCGCCAAAAACATTCAGTACTTC | CASSTWTVVAKNIQYF | TRBV6-2/TRBV6-3 | . | TRBJ2-4 | .
TGTGCCAGCAGCCAAGGACCCAGCGGGTTAGGGGAGACCCAGTACTTC | CASSQGPSGLGETQYF | TRBV3-1/TRBV3-2 | . | TRBJ2-5 | .
TGTGCCAGCAGCTTAGAGATGGGAGTCAATGAGCAGTTCTTC | CASSLEMGVNEQFF | TRBV7-7 | . | TRBJ2-1 | .
TGTGCCAGTGCGACAGGACGCTATGGCTACACCTTC | CASATGRYGYTF | TRBV19 | . | TRBJ1-2 | .
TGTGCCATCAGCCCTACCCCTGAAAAACTGTTTTTT | CAISPTPEKLFF | TRBV10-3 | . | TRBJ1-4 | .
TGTGCCAGCAGCCCAGGACAGGATTACAATGAGCAGTTCTTC | CASSPGQDYNEQFF | TRBV7-9 | . | TRBJ2-1 | TRBD1
TGTGCCAGCAGTGAAGATGCTGGGGGGTATGGCTACACCTTC | CASSEDAGGYGYTF | TRBV6-1 | . | TRBJ1-2 | .
TGTGCCAGCAGCCAGGGACAGGGAGGCTACAATGAGCAGTTCTTC | CASSQGQGGYNEQFF | TRBV7-2 | . | TRBJ2-1 | TRBD1
TGTGCCAGCTCACCCCTCGGGGTACAGGCTTTCTTT | CASSPLGVQAFF | TRBV18 | . | TRBJ1-1 | .
TGCGCCAGCAGCTTGACGGGACAGAATGAAAAACTGTTTTTT | CASSLTGQNEKLFF | TRBV5-1 | few | TRBJ1-4 | TRBD1
TGTGCCAGCAGCTTAGCCACAGGGTTGGAGACCCAGTACTTC | CASSLATGLETQYF | TRBV7-2 | . | TRBJ2-5 | .
TGTGCTAGTGGTTTGGCAACAGGCACCTCCTACGAGCAGTACTTC | CASGLATGTSYEQYF | TRBV12-5 | once | TRBJ2-7 | .
TGTGCCAGCGCCATGACAGGGGCTTCATCGGGGGCCAACGTCCTGACTTTC | CASAMTGASSGANVLTF | TRBV4-2 | . | TRBJ2-6 | TRBD1
TGCGCCAGCAGCCCCTCCGGGACTAGCGGGATCGATGAGCAGTTCTTC | CASSPSGTSGIDEQFF | TRBV4-1 | once | TRBJ2-1 | TRBD2
TGTGCCAGCAGCCAAGAGGGACAGGGTAGTGACTACACCTTC | CASSQEGQGSDYTF | TRBV3-1/TRBV3-2 | . | TRBJ1-2 | TRBD1
TGTGCCAGCAGCCAAGGGGGGCGGGGGAGTCAGCCCCAGCATTTT | CASSQGGRGSQPQHF | TRBV3-1/TRBV3-2 | . | TRBJ1-5 | .
TGTGCCAGCACCTCGACAGGGGATCAGCCCCAGCATTTT | CASTSTGDQPQHF | TRBV2 | . | TRBJ1-5 | TRBD1
TGTGCCAGCAGCCCCGCGTCCGGTCGCGGCGAGCAGTACTTC | CASSPASGRGEQYF | TRBV6-5 | few | TRBJ2-7 | .
TGTGCCAGCAGTTTATCGGGGGGTGGTCAGCCCCAGCATTTT | CASSLSGGGQPQHF | TRBV28 | few | TRBJ1-5 | .
TGTGCCAGCTCCGTCGCCGGGGGGAACACTGAAGCTTTCTTT | CASSVAGGNTEAFF | TRBV19 | . | TRBJ1-1 | .
TGTGCCAGCAGTGGGGGCAAAACAGGTTTTCAGCCCCAGCATTTT | CASSGGKTGFQPQHF | TRBV2 | . | TRBJ1-5 | .
TGTGCCAGCAGCCATCCGACAGGGATTAGTTATGGCTACACCTTC | CASSHPTGISYGYTF | TRBV3-1/TRBV3-2 | few | TRBJ1-2 | TRBD1
TGTGCCAGCTCACCACGTAACCGTGGCATTGACAGGTACGAAGCTTTCTTT | CASSPRNRGIDRYEAFF | TRBV18 | . | TRBJ1-1 | .
TGTGCCAGCAGCAACGGGTACGAGCAGTACTTC | CASSNGYEQYF | TRBV5-4 | . | TRBJ2-7 | .
TGCGCCAGCAGCTCCGGGACTAAAAACGAGCAGTACTTC | CASSSGTKNEQYF | TRBV5-1 | . | TRBJ2-7 | TRBD2
TGCGCCAGCAGCCCAGGACAGGCGAGCTATGGCTACACCTTC | CASSPGQASYGYTF | TRBV5-1 | few | TRBJ1-2 | TRBD1
TGTGCCACCGGAAATGGGCCGCACCCCGGGGAGCTGTTTTTT | CATGNGPHPGELFF | TRBV24-1 | few | TRBJ2-2 | .
TGTGCCAGCAGTGAAACAGGGGATGGTGGAAACACCATATATTTT | CASSETGDGGNTIYF | TRBV2 | . | TRBJ1-3 | TRBD1
TGCGCCAGCAGCCAAGACACGATCCCGGGGGGCGAGACCTACGAGCAGTACTTC | CASSQDTIPGGETYEQYF | TRBV4-1 | . | TRBJ2-7 | .